A selection of T cell receptor beta chains follows, all from one sample in a study of CD8+CD57+ T cells in acquired aplastic anemia. TCRdb re-analysed the reads in MiXCR, keeping a single row per CDR3 protein. The sample consists of about 81,000 distinct CDR3 sequences, under 50% of them appearing once. The sample comprised sorted CD4+, CD8+, or CD8+CD57+ T cells (not recorded which) from PBMCs. The source of these receptors is a human donor in good health, serving as a control. Each CDR3 is given with its conserved first and last residue. Each record gives: D gene, clone size, V gene, J gene, CDR3 DNA, CDR3 protein. The D gene is left open where the match is weak. Rows give clone size only sometimes, using once, few, many, or a class for an expanded clone.

D gene: NA
clone size: few
V gene: TRBV19
J gene: TRBJ2-3
CDR3 DNA: TGTGCCAGTAGTACCGGGACAGATACGCAGTATTTT
CDR3 protein: CASSTGTDTQYF

D gene: NA
clone size: NA
V gene: TRBV20-1
J gene: TRBJ2-3
CDR3 DNA: TGCAGTGCTAGAGATACGCAGTATTTT
CDR3 protein: CSARDTQYF

D gene: NA
clone size: many
V gene: TRBV2
J gene: TRBJ2-5
CDR3 DNA: TGTGCCAGCAAGGGAACTAGCTCAGGAGAGACCCAGTACTTC
CDR3 protein: CASKGTSSGETQYF

D gene: TRBD1
clone size: NA
V gene: TRBV10-3
J gene: TRBJ1-1
CDR3 DNA: TGTGCCGGCAGGCGGACAGGGGGCACTGAAGCTTTCTTT
CDR3 protein: CAGRRTGGTEAFF

D gene: NA
clone size: NA
V gene: TRBV13
J gene: TRBJ2-1
CDR3 DNA: TGTGCCAGCAGCCGCAGCGGAAGTGGGAGCAATGAGCAGTTCTTC
CDR3 protein: CASSRSGSGSNEQFF

D gene: NA
clone size: once
V gene: TRBV6-1
J gene: TRBJ1-5
CDR3 DNA: TGTGCCAGCAGAAATCTTAACCCAGACAGGATCAGCAATCAGCCCCAGCATTTT
CDR3 protein: CASRNLNPDRISNQPQHF

D gene: TRBD1
clone size: few
V gene: TRBV27
J gene: TRBJ1-5
CDR3 DNA: TGTGCCAGCAGTACGACAGGGGGCAATCAGCCCCAGCATTTT
CDR3 protein: CASSTTGGNQPQHF

D gene: NA
clone size: NA
V gene: TRBV7-2
J gene: TRBJ2-7
CDR3 DNA: TGTGCCAGCAGATTTGGCGTATCCTACGAGCAGTACTTC
CDR3 protein: CASRFGVSYEQYF

D gene: TRBD1
clone size: NA
V gene: TRBV15
J gene: TRBJ2-7
CDR3 DNA: TGTGCCACCAGCATCTCGGGGACAGGGTACGAGCAGTACTTC
CDR3 protein: CATSISGTGYEQYF

D gene: TRBD1
clone size: NA
V gene: TRBV2
J gene: TRBJ2-5
CDR3 DNA: TGTGCCAGCAGTGATGGACAGGGGGAGATCGAGACCCAGTACTTC
CDR3 protein: CASSDGQGEIETQYF

D gene: NA
clone size: few
V gene: TRBV5-6
J gene: TRBJ1-6
CDR3 DNA: TGTGCCAGCAGCTCTCTGACCGAGTCAGGGGCTTCACCCCTCCACTTT
CDR3 protein: CASSSLTESGASPLHF

D gene: NA
clone size: once
V gene: TRBV15
J gene: TRBJ1-3
CDR3 DNA: TGTGCCAGCAGCCCAAGCATGGCCGGAAACACCATATATTTT
CDR3 protein: CASSPSMAGNTIYF

D gene: NA
clone size: few
V gene: TRBV12-3/TRBV12-4
J gene: TRBJ2-5
CDR3 DNA: TGTGCCAGCAGTTCTGACAGCAGCCAAGAGACCCAGTACTTC
CDR3 protein: CASSSDSSQETQYF

D gene: NA
clone size: many
V gene: TRBV6-5
J gene: TRBJ2-5
CDR3 DNA: TGTGCCAGCAGTTACACGGGGGTACGAGAGACCCAGTACTTC
CDR3 protein: CASSYTGVRETQYF

D gene: TRBD2
clone size: NA
V gene: TRBV2
J gene: TRBJ2-3
CDR3 DNA: TGTGCCAGCATCGCTAGCGGGCACACAGATACGCAGTATTTT
CDR3 protein: CASIASGHTDTQYF

D gene: TRBD1
clone size: few
V gene: TRBV24-1
J gene: TRBJ2-7
CDR3 DNA: TGTGCCACCAGTGATTTGGGACAGGGTAACGAGCAGTACTTC
CDR3 protein: CATSDLGQGNEQYF

D gene: NA
clone size: NA
V gene: TRBV15
J gene: TRBJ1-5
CDR3 DNA: TGTGCCACCAGCAGAGATCCGCTAGGCCAGCCCCAGCATTTT
CDR3 protein: CATSRDPLGQPQHF

D gene: TRBD1
clone size: few
V gene: TRBV9
J gene: TRBJ1-4
CDR3 DNA: TGTGCCAGCAGCGTAGAACCAGGGGGTTATGAAAAACCGTTTTTT
CDR3 protein: CASSVEPGGYEKPFF

D gene: NA
clone size: NA
V gene: TRBV7-9
J gene: TRBJ1-2
CDR3 DNA: TGTGCCAGCAGCCAAGGCTCGGGCTATGGCTACACCTTC
CDR3 protein: CASSQGSGYGYTF

D gene: TRBD1
clone size: NA
V gene: TRBV5-4
J gene: TRBJ1-5
CDR3 DNA: TGTGCCAGCAGCGATGGACAGGGCAATCAGCCCCAGCATTTT
CDR3 protein: CASSDGQGNQPQHF